This T cell receptor (beta chain) was recorded in a study of control samples from healthy donors and cancer patients. The CDR3 runs to 14 residues. The germline V gene has CDR1 LGHDT and CDR2 YNNKEL (reference sequence). The trim removed 3 bases at V and 4 bases at J, leaving 1 base unmatched. Repertoires were generated with immunoSEQ multiplex PCR, while TCRdb's copy carries only in-frame clones and drops some. The sample holds approximately 44,000 clones; 70% to 75% are singletons and the top ten take roughly 18%. The sample consisted of formalin-fixed, paraffin-embedded tissue. The rearrangement joins TRBV3-1 (or the pseudogene TRBV3-2) to TRBJ2-4; 9 bases are shared with TRBD1. The receptor's source is a male donor with melanoma. CDR3 amino acids: CASSHGTGKNIQYF. The DNA for the CDR3 is TGTGCCAGCAGCCATGGGACAGGGAAAAACATTCAGTACTTC.